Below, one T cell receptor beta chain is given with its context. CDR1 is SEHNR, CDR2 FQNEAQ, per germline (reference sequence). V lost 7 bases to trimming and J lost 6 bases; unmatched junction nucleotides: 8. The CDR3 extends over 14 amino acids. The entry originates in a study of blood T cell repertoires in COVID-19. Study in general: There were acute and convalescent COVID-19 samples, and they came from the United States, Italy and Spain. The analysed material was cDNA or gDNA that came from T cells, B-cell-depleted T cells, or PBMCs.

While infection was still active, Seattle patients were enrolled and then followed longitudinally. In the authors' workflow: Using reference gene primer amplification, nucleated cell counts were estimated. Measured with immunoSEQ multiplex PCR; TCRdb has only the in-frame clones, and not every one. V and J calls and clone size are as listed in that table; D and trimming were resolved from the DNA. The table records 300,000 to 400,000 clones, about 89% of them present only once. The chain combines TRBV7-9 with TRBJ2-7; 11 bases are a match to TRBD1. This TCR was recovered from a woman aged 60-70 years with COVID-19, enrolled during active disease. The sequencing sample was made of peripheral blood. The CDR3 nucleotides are TGTGCCAGCACCGTAGGACAGGGGGCATCCGAGCAGTACTTC. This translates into CASTVGQGASEQYF.